Following are 9 T cell receptor beta chains from one sample sequenced in a study of technical replicates of blood from a few donors listed by TCRdb under 2017. The receptor library was made with the immunoSEQ multiplex PCR assay. TCRdb's version of the immuneACCESS table is confined to in-frame rearrangements and falls short of the full clone set. An unresolved V gene accounts for under half of the shortfall where checked; the remainder is of unknown origin. The sample includes about 83,000 clones, with roughly 94% observed a single time. Of the sample, 0.25% falls within the top ten clones. The specimen was T cells isolated from PBMCs. The receptors come from a human donor in good health.

This clone turned up a few times. The chain recombines TRBV6-1 with TRBJ1-1; 9 bases are a match to TRBD1. The CDR3 contains 13 residues. Germline V gives CDR1 MNHNS, CDR2 SASEGT. V lost 7 bases, J lost 4 bases, and 4 bases stayed unmatched. The CDR3 bases are TGTGCCAGCACTAGGGACAGGGCCACTGAAGCTTTCTTT. Translating gives CASTRDRATEAFF.

The chain employs TRBV5-6 and TRBJ2-5, with 9 bases lining up with TRBD2. The CDR3 loop spans 16 amino acids. Germline-derived CDR1 and CDR2 are SGHDT and YYEEEE. J lost 4 bases, V lost 0 bases, and 7 bases had no gene match. Written as DNA, the CDR3 is TGTGCCAGCAGCTTGGCCAGAGCGGGGGGAATAGAGACCCAGTACTTC. Protein sequence: CASSLARAGGIETQYF.

The V gene is TRBV10-3, the J gene TRBJ1-1; 9 bases line up with TRBD1. The CDR3 is made up of 15 amino acids. Germline CDR1 ENHRY, CDR2 SYGVKD. V trimming: 2 bases; J trimming: 1 base; junction bases outside the gene matches: 2. The CDR3 sequence is CAISERGQGNTEAFF. The CDR3 DNA sequence: TGTGCCATCAGTGAGAGGGGACAGGGGAACACTGAAGCTTTCTTT.

This chain links TRBV9 with TRBJ2-2, with D maybe TRBD2 (7 bases). V was pared by 7 bases and J by 5 bases, with 12 bases between. The germline gives CDR1 SGDLS, CDR2 YYNGEE. The CDR3 contains 13 residues. The CDR3 nucleotides are TGTGCCAGCGGGGGGGCAAATACCGGGGAGCTGTTTTTT. It is translated as CASGGANTGELFF.

The V call is TRBV11-2, the J call TRBJ1-4; 10 bases match TRBD1. The CDR3 is 15 amino acids. CDR1 and CDR2 from the germline V gene are SGHAT and FQNNGV. The junction had 1 base not matched to a gene; V was cut back by 1 base and J by 5 bases. In DNA form, the CDR3 reads TGTGCCAGCAGCTTAGTGACAGGGGGCAATGAAAAACTGTTTTTT. This codes for CASSLVTGGNEKLFF. Looking up the rest from reference TRBV11-2 and TRBJ1-4 gives the full variable domain: EAGVAQSPRYKIIEKRQSVAFWCNPISGHATLYWYQQILGQGPKLLIQFQNNGVVDDSQLPKDRFSAERLKGVDSTLKIQPAKLEDSAVYLCASSLVTGGNEKLFFGSGTQLSVL.

The J gene is TRBJ1-2, the V gene TRBV2, with D unclear. Trimming removed 6 bases at V and 14 bases at J, with 13 bases between. Germline CDR1 and CDR2: SNHLY and FYNNEI. This CDR3 spans 10 amino acids. CDR3 region: CASSPLSSTF. The CDR3 nucleotides are TGTGCCAGCAGCCCCCTTTCCAGTACCTTC.

The chain employs TRBV9 and TRBJ2-5, with a possible D match to TRBD2 (7 bases). Germline V CDR1 and CDR2: SGDLS, YYNGEE. The CDR3 runs 16 residues. Trimming cost V 0 bases and J 9 bases, with 21 bases left between them. CDR3 coding DNA: TGTGCCAGCAGCGTAGCCGAGGGGGGGCTTCAAGACGCCCAGTACTTC. Amino acids: CASSVAEGGLQDAQYF.

The chain recombines TRBV2 with TRBJ2-5; 10 nucleotides line up with TRBD2. V lost 7 bases to trimming and J lost 5 bases; unmatched junction nucleotides: 10. Germline V gene sequence: CDR1 SNHLY, CDR2 FYNNEI. CDR3 size: 15 residues. In DNA form, the CDR3 reads TGTGCCAGCAACCTGGACCTAGCGGGAGATGAGACCCAGTACTTC. Its translation: CASNLDLAGDETQYF.

The CDR3 loop is CASSSEKLAGGTYEQYF. CDR3 bases: TGTGCCAGCAGCAGCGAAAAGCTAGCGGGGGGGACCTACGAGCAGTACTTC. This chain uses TRBV21-1 with TRBJ2-7; the table's D call, TRBD2, was not checked against the DNA. TRBV21-1 corresponds to a pseudogene. The CDR3 sequence is 17 residues long.